The clone carrying this TCR beta chain has more than one count but fewer than ten. Its target is not known. TCRdb re-called the RT-PCR reads with MiXCR, one entry per CDR3 protein. The data contain roughly 500,000 distinct CDR3 sequences, approximately 15% of them seen just once; the ten biggest clones take up about 3%. The CDR3 contains 17 residues. After removal of 3 bases from V and 5 bases from J, the junction contained 13 bases not matched to a gene. This sample is drawn from a study of response to subunit inactivated influenza vaccine. Points from the study as a whole: The authors suggested that every seasonal influenza vaccination recruits few new T cells.

The chain carries TRBV12-3 or TRBV12-4 and TRBJ2-3; 8 bases agree with TRBD2. Specimen: CD4+ T cells sorted from PBMCs, collected about 23 months after vaccination. This TCR was sampled from a man between 50 and 75 years old who received an inactivated influenza vaccine. CDR3 DNA sequence: TGTGCCAGCAGTTTCTTCGGGAGGGAGGTTGTCTTAGATACGCAGTATTTT. This translates into CASSFFGREVVLDTQYF.